This T cell receptor beta chain was retrieved from a study of T-cell reconstitution after alpha-beta-depleted transplantation in children. With respect to this clonotype: Antigen specificity is unknown.

The CDR3 sequence is 15 residues long. V lost 5 bases, J lost 0 bases, and 11 bases lay in between. TCRbeta library construction was performed incorporating unique molecular identifiers. TCRdb analysed the PCR reads with MiXCR anew, one entry per CDR3 protein. The sample lists roughly 200,000 distinct CDR3 sequences, 7.5% to 9.5% occurring once. Study conclusions and caveats: Counts and diversity of T cells one year after transplant came mostly from newly produced T cells.

The V and J genes are TRBV12-3 or TRBV12-4 and TRBJ2-1; tentatively, D is TRBD1 (5 bases). The sample was PBMCs, mostly from graft donor cells, taken 360 days after TCRalphabeta/CD19-depleted stem cell transplant. The origin of this receptor is a male patient between 2 and 15 years old who had a stem cell transplant for acute myeloid leukemia, so the T cells may come from the graft donor. CDR3 bases: TGTGCCAGCAGTCTGAGACAGAGCTCCTACAATGAGCAGTTCTTC. It translates to CASSLRQSSYNEQFF.